The clone carrying this TCR beta chain was observed many times. It was by 5'RACE with 10-nucleotide random UMIs that the cDNA was made. TCRdb itself ran the 5' RACE reads through MiXCR, one entry per CDR3 protein. This table holds some 48,000 distinct CDR3 sequences, 20% to 25% found once. This record comes from a study of neurological immune-mediated disorders. Sample time point: technical triplicate 3. From 2 million PBMCs stored at -80 C, the unsorted libraries were generated. V was cut by 3 bases and J by 8 bases, with 16 bases left in between. Germline V gene sequence: CDR1 DFQATT, CDR2 SNEGSKA (reference sequence). This CDR3 spans 13 amino acids.

What was sequenced was PBMCs. V usage is TRBV20-1 and J usage is TRBJ1-1; D is possibly TRBD1 (6 bases). The sequence was obtained from a man in his 60s with HTLV-1-associated myelopathy (HAM/TSP). CDR3 in DNA: TGCAGTGCTAGTAGGGGGGCAGACAGGGAAGCTTTCTTT. Residues: CSASRGADREAFF.